A selection of T cell receptor beta chains follows, all from one sample in a study of blood T cells in healthy people across ages. TCRdb re-derived calls from the 5' RACE reads in MiXCR, one entry per CDR3 protein. The repertoire includes around 790,000 distinct CDR3 sequences, approximately 48% of them detected once, and around 18% sits in the top ten. The sample consisted of blood. These receptors were collected from a man aged 55-75 years in good health. CDR3s include the opening cysteine and the closing phenylalanine or tryptophan. The order of the fields is D gene, V gene, J gene, clone size, CDR3 protein, CDR3 DNA. A D gene is named only where the DNA matches it firmly. Clone size appears in some rows only: once, few, many, or a class for an expanded clone.

D gene: -
V gene: TRBV21-1
J gene: TRBJ1-4
clone size: -
CDR3 protein: CASRLTRPATNEKLFF
CDR3 DNA: TGTGCCAGCAGACTAACCCGGCCAGCAACTAATGAAAAACTGTTTTTT

D gene: TRBD1
V gene: TRBV6-1
J gene: TRBJ2-5
clone size: -
CDR3 protein: CASRTSRGDREAGTQYF
CDR3 DNA: TGTGCCAGCAGGACCTCACGGGGGGACAGGGAAGCGGGGACCCAGTACTTC

D gene: -
V gene: TRBV5-1
J gene: TRBJ2-1
clone size: -
CDR3 protein: CASSRSTQGGEQFF
CDR3 DNA: TGCGCCAGCAGTCGGAGCACCCAGGGGGGCGAGCAGTTCTTC

D gene: -
V gene: TRBV18
J gene: TRBJ1-4
clone size: -
CDR3 protein: CASSPKGPTVGGEKLFF
CDR3 DNA: TGTGCCAGCTCACCGAAGGGACCGACAGTTGGAGGAGAAAAACTGTTTTTT

D gene: -
V gene: TRBV12-3/TRBV12-4
J gene: TRBJ2-2
clone size: -
CDR3 protein: CASSLDVRNTGELFF
CDR3 DNA: TGTGCCAGCAGTTTAGATGTGCGGAACACCGGGGAGCTGTTTTTT

D gene: -
V gene: TRBV30
J gene: TRBJ1-2
clone size: -
CDR3 protein: CAWSVTGFGYTF
CDR3 DNA: TGTGCCTGGAGTGTGACGGGGTTTGGCTACACCTTC

D gene: TRBD1
V gene: TRBV20-1
J gene: TRBJ2-5
clone size: -
CDR3 protein: CSAIWTGKETQYF
CDR3 DNA: TGCAGTGCTATTTGGACAGGGAAAGAGACCCAGTACTTC

D gene: TRBD2
V gene: TRBV9
J gene: TRBJ2-3
clone size: -
CDR3 protein: CASSEHLAGGTDTQYF
CDR3 DNA: TGTGCCAGCAGCGAACATCTAGCGGGGGGCACAGATACGCAGTATTTT

D gene: -
V gene: TRBV11-2
J gene: TRBJ2-7
clone size: -
CDR3 protein: CASSLKVPDEQYF
CDR3 DNA: TGTGCCAGCAGCTTAAAAGTTCCAGACGAGCAGTACTTC

D gene: TRBD2
V gene: TRBV7-2
J gene: TRBJ2-7
clone size: -
CDR3 protein: CASSLGRAGGPYEQYF
CDR3 DNA: TGTGCCAGCAGCTTAGGCAGGGCGGGGGGCCCCTACGAGCAGTACTTC

D gene: -
V gene: TRBV27
J gene: TRBJ2-1
clone size: -
CDR3 protein: CASSLGTIYNEQFF
CDR3 DNA: TGTGCCAGCAGTTTAGGGACCATATACAATGAGCAGTTCTTC

D gene: TRBD1
V gene: TRBV4-1
J gene: TRBJ2-5
clone size: -
CDR3 protein: CASSHPGQGTETQYF
CDR3 DNA: TGCGCCAGCAGCCACCCGGGACAGGGGACAGAGACCCAGTACTTC

D gene: -
V gene: TRBV6-1
J gene: TRBJ2-1
clone size: -
CDR3 protein: CASSETKEYNEQFF
CDR3 DNA: TGTGCCAGCAGTGAAACAAAGGAGTACAATGAGCAGTTCTTC

D gene: -
V gene: TRBV2
J gene: TRBJ2-7
clone size: -
CDR3 protein: CASRFRRTAERQYF
CDR3 DNA: TGTGCCAGCAGATTCCGGAGGACAGCTGAAAGGCAGTACTTC

D gene: -
V gene: TRBV11-3
J gene: TRBJ2-3
clone size: -
CDR3 protein: CASSLGGTLMDRAQYF
CDR3 DNA: TGTGCCAGCAGCTTAGGGGGGACTCTAATGGATCGTGCGCAGTATTTT

D gene: -
V gene: TRBV7-2
J gene: TRBJ2-6
clone size: many
CDR3 protein: CASSLRSIQRGANVLTF
CDR3 DNA: TGTGCCAGCAGCTTGCGGAGTATTCAACGCGGGGCCAACGTCCTGACTTTC

D gene: TRBD1
V gene: TRBV19
J gene: TRBJ1-3
clone size: -
CDR3 protein: CATATGTASGNTIYF
CDR3 DNA: TGTGCCACCGCTACCGGGACAGCCTCTGGAAACACCATATATTTT

D gene: TRBD1
V gene: TRBV28
J gene: TRBJ2-5
clone size: -
CDR3 protein: CASSRSGTGAGTQYF
CDR3 DNA: TGTGCCAGCAGTCGCTCCGGGACAGGGGCGGGGACCCAGTACTTC

D gene: -
V gene: TRBV20-1
J gene: TRBJ2-5
clone size: few
CDR3 protein: CSARDPFGTQTRETQYF
CDR3 DNA: TGCAGTGCTAGAGACCCCTTCGGGACTCAAACGAGAGAGACCCAGTACTTC

D gene: -
V gene: TRBV6-1
J gene: TRBJ2-3
clone size: -
CDR3 protein: CASSEVTGIGTDTQYF
CDR3 DNA: TGTGCCAGCAGTGAGGTAACAGGTATTGGAACAGATACGCAGTATTTT

D gene: -
V gene: TRBV11-2
J gene: TRBJ2-7
clone size: few
CDR3 protein: CASSLDWGDYEQYF
CDR3 DNA: TGTGCCAGCAGCTTAGATTGGGGGGACTACGAGCAGTACTTC

D gene: -
V gene: TRBV28
J gene: TRBJ2-4
clone size: -
CDR3 protein: CASSFDASLAKNIQYF
CDR3 DNA: TGTGCCAGCAGTTTCGACGCCAGCCTAGCCAAAAACATTCAGTACTTC

D gene: -
V gene: TRBV6-2/TRBV6-3
J gene: TRBJ2-7
clone size: few
CDR3 protein: CASSYHGNEQYF
CDR3 DNA: TGTGCCAGCAGTTACCATGGTAACGAGCAGTACTTC

D gene: TRBD1
V gene: TRBV4-1
J gene: TRBJ1-1
clone size: -
CDR3 protein: CASSQVETGDTEAFF
CDR3 DNA: TGCGCCAGCAGCCAAGTTGAAACAGGGGACACTGAAGCTTTCTTT

D gene: -
V gene: TRBV28
J gene: TRBJ2-3
clone size: -
CDR3 protein: CASSIVSTDTQYF
CDR3 DNA: TGTGCCAGCAGCATCGTCAGCACAGATACGCAGTATTTT

D gene: -
V gene: TRBV20-1
J gene: TRBJ2-3
clone size: -
CDR3 protein: CSARDPRGDTQYF
CDR3 DNA: TGCAGTGCTAGAGATCCGAGGGGAGATACGCAGTATTTT

D gene: TRBD2
V gene: TRBV20-1
J gene: TRBJ2-1
clone size: -
CDR3 protein: CCASSGGVTGKNIQFF
CDR3 DNA: TGCTGTGCTAGTAGCGGGGGGGTGACCGGCAAAAACATTCAGTTCTTC

D gene: -
V gene: TRBV7-9
J gene: TRBJ1-2
clone size: -
CDR3 protein: CASRSDSGYTF
CDR3 DNA: TGTGCCAGCAGATCTGATTCCGGCTACACCTTC

D gene: TRBD2
V gene: TRBV6-2/TRBV6-3
J gene: TRBJ2-1
clone size: -
CDR3 protein: CASSPLERGGVNEQFF
CDR3 DNA: TGTGCCAGCAGCCCTCTAGAGCGGGGGGGCGTGAATGAGCAGTTCTTC

D gene: TRBD1
V gene: TRBV7-9
J gene: TRBJ1-1
clone size: -
CDR3 protein: CASSSAGGLNTEAFF
CDR3 DNA: TGTGCCAGCAGCTCTGCAGGGGGCCTGAACACTGAAGCTTTCTTT

D gene: -
V gene: TRBV15
J gene: TRBJ2-5
clone size: once
CDR3 protein: CATSPNRSQETQYF
CDR3 DNA: TGTGCCACCAGCCCGAACAGAAGCCAAGAGACCCAGTACTTC

D gene: TRBD2
V gene: TRBV20-1
J gene: TRBJ2-1
clone size: -
CDR3 protein: CSAWAGELQETQFF
CDR3 DNA: TGCAGTGCCTGGGCGGGGGAGCTCCAAGAGACCCAGTTCTTC

D gene: -
V gene: TRBV7-9
J gene: TRBJ2-3
clone size: -
CDR3 protein: CASSLTRQTTDTQYF
CDR3 DNA: TGTGCCAGCAGCTTAACGAGACAAACCACAGATACGCAGTATTTT

D gene: TRBD2
V gene: TRBV5-1
J gene: TRBJ2-1
clone size: few
CDR3 protein: CASSLTLAGGPPDEQFF
CDR3 DNA: TGCGCCAGCAGCTTGACACTAGCGGGGGGGCCTCCGGATGAGCAGTTCTTC

D gene: TRBD2
V gene: TRBV7-9
J gene: TRBJ2-5
clone size: few
CDR3 protein: CASSLGGTSAETQYF
CDR3 DNA: TGTGCCAGCAGCTTAGGAGGGACTAGCGCAGAGACCCAGTACTTC

D gene: TRBD2
V gene: TRBV20-1
J gene: TRBJ2-7
clone size: few
CDR3 protein: CSARVPSRGKSSYEQYF
CDR3 DNA: TGCAGTGCTAGAGTCCCATCGCGGGGGAAGAGCTCCTACGAGCAGTACTTC

D gene: TRBD2
V gene: TRBV6-2/TRBV6-3
J gene: TRBJ2-1
clone size: few
CDR3 protein: CASSYRSSGEYNEQFF
CDR3 DNA: TGTGCCAGCAGTTACCGTTCTAGCGGGGAGTACAATGAGCAGTTCTTC

D gene: TRBD2
V gene: TRBV12-3/TRBV12-4
J gene: TRBJ2-1
clone size: -
CDR3 protein: CASSLWSGGAYNEQFF
CDR3 DNA: TGTGCCAGCAGTTTATGGAGCGGGGGCGCCTACAATGAGCAGTTCTTC

D gene: TRBD2
V gene: TRBV7-2
J gene: TRBJ2-5
clone size: -
CDR3 protein: CASKERGAGETQYF
CDR3 DNA: TGTGCCAGCAAAGAGCGGGGGGCGGGGGAGACCCAGTACTTC

D gene: -
V gene: TRBV6-2/TRBV6-3
J gene: TRBJ2-6
clone size: few
CDR3 protein: CASSYALGSGANVLTF
CDR3 DNA: TGTGCCAGCAGTTACGCTCTGGGTTCTGGGGCCAACGTCCTGACTTTC

D gene: -
V gene: TRBV30
J gene: TRBJ1-6
clone size: -
CDR3 protein: CAWTSSYNSPLHF
CDR3 DNA: TGTGCCTGGACTAGCTCCTATAATTCACCCCTCCACTTT

D gene: -
V gene: TRBV6-6
J gene: TRBJ1-4
clone size: few
CDR3 protein: CASSPDRGKLFF
CDR3 DNA: TGTGCCAGCAGTCCCGACCGGGGTAAACTGTTTTTT

D gene: -
V gene: TRBV28
J gene: TRBJ1-2
clone size: many
CDR3 protein: CASSLPLSWAGQEGYTF
CDR3 DNA: TGTGCCAGCAGTTTACCGTTGTCTTGGGCAGGCCAGGAGGGCTACACCTTC

D gene: -
V gene: TRBV4-1
J gene: TRBJ1-6
clone size: -
CDR3 protein: CASSQEVGQTLIGSPLHF
CDR3 DNA: TGCGCCAGCAGCCAAGAGGTAGGACAGACCCTTATTGGTTCACCCCTCCACTTT

D gene: -
V gene: TRBV5-1
J gene: TRBJ2-5
clone size: many
CDR3 protein: CASSVDFWETQYF
CDR3 DNA: TGCGCCAGCAGCGTGGATTTTTGGGAGACCCAGTACTTC

D gene: -
V gene: TRBV5-1
J gene: TRBJ2-2
clone size: -
CDR3 protein: CASSLFPDTGELFF
CDR3 DNA: TGCGCCAGCAGCTTGTTTCCGGACACCGGGGAGCTGTTTTTT

D gene: TRBD2
V gene: TRBV12-3/TRBV12-4
J gene: TRBJ2-1
clone size: few
CDR3 protein: CASSSAKTSGGPVRQGEQFF
CDR3 DNA: TGTGCCAGCAGTTCCGCAAAGACTAGCGGGGGGCCGGTCAGGCAGGGTGAGCAGTTCTTC

D gene: -
V gene: TRBV20-1
J gene: TRBJ2-7
clone size: -
CDR3 protein: CSVTGVPAPQIYGQYF
CDR3 DNA: TGCAGTGTTACCGGGGTTCCGGCCCCCCAAATCTACGGGCAGTACTTC

D gene: TRBD2
V gene: TRBV5-5
J gene: TRBJ2-7
clone size: -
CDR3 protein: CASSLPIGREGEQYF
CDR3 DNA: TGTGCCAGCAGCTTACCCATCGGCAGGGAGGGCGAGCAGTACTTC

D gene: -
V gene: TRBV12-3/TRBV12-4
J gene: TRBJ2-5
clone size: few
CDR3 protein: CASSSAHTRRWETQYF
CDR3 DNA: TGTGCCAGCAGTTCCGCTCATACCCGAAGATGGGAGACCCAGTACTTC

D gene: TRBD1
V gene: TRBV5-1
J gene: TRBJ2-7
clone size: few
CDR3 protein: CASSQLFSSGGAGYEQYF
CDR3 DNA: TGCGCCAGCAGCCAACTCTTCAGCTCAGGGGGCGCGGGCTACGAGCAGTACTTC

D gene: -
V gene: TRBV29-1
J gene: TRBJ2-7
clone size: few
CDR3 protein: CSGRTGAYEQYF
CDR3 DNA: TGCAGCGGGCGGACCGGAGCCTACGAGCAGTACTTC

D gene: TRBD2
V gene: TRBV7-2
J gene: TRBJ2-5
clone size: -
CDR3 protein: CASSLAIAGGPETQYF
CDR3 DNA: TGTGCCAGCAGCTTAGCGATAGCGGGGGGGCCAGAGACCCAGTACTTC

D gene: -
V gene: TRBV2
J gene: TRBJ2-7
clone size: many
CDR3 protein: CASSTDTYEQYF
CDR3 DNA: TGTGCCAGCAGTACGGACACCTACGAGCAGTACTTC

D gene: TRBD1
V gene: TRBV10-3
J gene: TRBJ1-1
clone size: -
CDR3 protein: CASQGQTNTKAFF
CDR3 DNA: TGTGCCAGCCAGGGACAGACAAACACTAAAGCTTTCTTT

D gene: TRBD1
V gene: TRBV5-1
J gene: TRBJ2-2
clone size: -
CDR3 protein: CASSFNSDRGVNTGELFF
CDR3 DNA: TGCGCCAGCAGCTTTAATTCGGACAGGGGAGTTAACACCGGGGAGCTGTTTTTT

D gene: -
V gene: TRBV6-1
J gene: TRBJ1-6
clone size: -
CDR3 protein: CASSEFLTGGLNSPLHF
CDR3 DNA: TGTGCCAGCAGTGAATTTTTAACCGGGGGTCTAAATTCACCCCTCCACTTT

D gene: -
V gene: TRBV7-8
J gene: TRBJ1-1
clone size: -
CDR3 protein: CASSFGGGGQAFF
CDR3 DNA: TGTGCCAGCAGCTTTGGAGGGGGGGGGCAAGCTTTCTTT